This record concerns one T cell receptor (beta chain) sequence. As yet, its antigen is unknown. Using a J-beta primer mix together with a sample-barcoded 5' primer, a second PCR was run for roughly 6 to 12 cycles. Every cDNA molecule carried a tag from a template-switch adaptor bearing 12 random nucleotides. MiXCR, run by TCRdb on the 5' RACE reads, gives a single entry per CDR3 protein. The sample includes approximately 350,000 distinct CDR3 sequences, about 52% seen only once; the top ten take around 49%. The data were obtained in a study of blood T cells in healthy people across ages. Findings and limits, study-wide: The unsorted PBMCs prevented any conclusive comparison of naive versus antigen-experienced cells.

Donors were healthy Caucasian individuals from Russia aged roughly 6 to 100. At least 6 million PBMCs were isolated per sample. The source of this sequence is a man in his 60s in good health. The sequenced sample was blood.

The CDR3 region is CSAGQVDEKLFF. The CDR3 bases are TGCAGTGCTGGACAGGTGGATGAAAAACTGTTTTTT. The genes are TRBV20-1 and TRBJ1-4, with 7 bases that match TRBD1. V shed 5 bases and J 6 bases; nucleotides not matched to a gene: 3. In germline, CDR1 is DFQATT, CDR2 SNEGSKA (reference sequence). The CDR3 runs to 12 residues.